The 18 T cell receptor beta chains below come from one sample, sequenced in a study of T cell responses to AZD1222 COVID-19 vaccine. Assay used: immunoSEQ multiplex PCR; TCRdb lists only in-frame clones, some missing. Of roughly 170,000 clones in the sample, 88% were seen once. Source: peripheral blood, taken on day 0 of AZD1222 vaccination. Receptor source: an adult in good health.

The chain couples TRBV9 to TRBJ1-3; no clear D gene. Germline CDR1 reads SGDLS; CDR2 reads YYNGEE. The CDR3 spans 14 residues. V lost 4 bases, J lost 4 bases, and 12 bases lay in between. CDR3 region: CASSTPPRGNTIYF. In DNA form, the CDR3 reads TGTGCCAGCAGCACCCCCCCCAGGGGAAACACCATATATTTT.

The CDR3 loop reads CAISESKGQGTYNEQFF. The CDR3 nucleotides read TGTGCCATCAGTGAGTCGAAAGGGCAGGGCACCTACAATGAGCAGTTCTTC. V usage is TRBV10-3 and J usage is TRBJ2-1; a possible D gene is TRBD1 (5 bases). The V end lost 0 bases, the J end lost 2 bases, and 14 bases lay between the germline ends. The CDR3 is made up of 17 amino acids. The germline CDR1 and CDR2 sequences are ENHRY and SYGVKD.

This chain links TRBV5-1 with TRBJ2-7, with D perhaps matching TRBD1 or TRBD2 (6 bases each). The CDR3 totals 15 residues. The V gene lost 4 bases and the J gene lost 4 bases, with 18 bases spanning the gap. Germline V lookup: CDR1 SGHRS, CDR2 YFSETQ. The CDR3 DNA follows: TGCGCCAGCAGCGGCGGGACAAACGGGCCGTACGAGCAGTACTTC. Translating it yields CASSGGTNGPYEQYF.

This chain uses TRBV6-5 with TRBJ1-2; D not certain. The CDR3 has 15 residues. In germline, CDR1 is MNHEY, CDR2 SVGAGI. V lost 5 bases and J lost 5, with 18 bases in between. CDR3 nucleotide sequence: TGTGCCAGCAGTCAACCCGGGCAGGTGGGGTATGGCTACACCTTC. Translated: CASSQPGQVGYGYTF.

The count of this clone is one. J is TRBJ1-1 and V is TRBV11-2; perhaps TRBD1 as D (6 bases). Per the germline V gene, CDR1 is SGHAT and CDR2 is FQNNGV. V was trimmed by 4 bases and J by 10 bases, leaving 13 bases between them. CDR3 length: 12 residues. This chain's CDR3 is CASSSHRAGAFF. CDR3 DNA sequence: TGTGCCAGCAGCTCGCACAGGGCAGGAGCTTTCTTT.

V and J are TRBV5-1 and TRBJ2-7, with D perhaps given as TRBD1 or TRBD2 (5 bases each). The CDR3 loop spans 14 amino acids. The V and J ends lost 3 bases and 3 bases respectively, with 13 bases between them. In germline, CDR1 is SGHRS, CDR2 YFSETQ. CDR3 coding DNA: TGCGCCAGCAGCTGGGACGGGAATGACTACGAGCAGTACTTC. Translation: CASSWDGNDYEQYF.

The chain combines TRBV9 with TRBJ1-3, with a tentative D call TRBD1 (5 bases). CDR1 and CDR2 (germline): SGDLS, YYNGEE. This CDR3 spans 14 amino acids. V shed 7 bases and J shed 0 bases, with 11 bases lying between them. DNA for the CDR3: TGTGCCAGCTCCGGGACGGCCTCTGGAAACACCATATATTTT. It specifies CASSGTASGNTIYF.

The chain links TRBV2 to TRBJ2-7; no definite D call. This CDR3 is 17 amino acids long. V was shortened by 8 bases and J by 3 bases, with 26 bases between the two germline ends. Germline V gives CDR1 SNHLY, CDR2 FYNNEI. In DNA form, the CDR3 reads TGTGCCAGCGACACCGTGGGCCTCACTCCGGCAGACTACGAGCAGTACTTC. Its protein is CASDTVGLTPADYEQYF.

The gene calls are TRBV7-2 and TRBJ2-1; unclear D gene. The CDR3 is 11 amino acids. Germline loops: CDR1 SGHTA, CDR2 FQGNSA. The V gene lost 4 bases and the J gene lost 8 bases, with 6 bases spanning the gap. The CDR3 here is CASSYIYEQFF. CDR3 nucleotide sequence: TGTGCCAGCAGCTATATATATGAGCAGTTCTTC.

This chain uses TRBV18 with TRBJ1-6, with 7 bases fitting TRBD1. CDR1 and CDR2 (germline): KGHSH, LQKENI. The length of the CDR3 is 16 residues. The junction had 12 bases not matched to a gene; V was cut back by 3 bases and J by 10 bases. CDR3 residues: CASSPSDRVQGSPLHF. DNA of the CDR3: TGTGCCAGCTCACCCTCCGACAGGGTTCAGGGGTCACCCCTCCACTTT.

This chain connects TRBV15 to TRBJ2-5; D remains unclear. CDR1 and CDR2 (germline): LNHNV, YYDKDF (reference sequence). This CDR3 is 13 amino acids long. V gave up 0 bases and J gave up 5 bases, with 7 bases separating them. The CDR3 sequence: CATSRDIRETQYF. Here the CDR3 DNA reads TGTGCCACCAGCAGAGATATTAGGGAGACCCAGTACTTC. Combining the CDR3 with reference TRBV15 and TRBJ2-5 gives the whole variable domain DAMVIQNPRYQVTQFGKPVTLSCSQTLNHNVMYWYQQKSSQAPKLLFHYYDKDFNNEADTPDNFQSRRPNTSFCFLDIRSPGLGDTAMYLCATSRDIRETQYFGPGTRLLVL.

The chain uses TRBV30 and TRBJ1-2; D not certain. This CDR3 is built from 14 residues. V was shortened by 3 bases and J by 2 bases, with 13 bases between the two germline ends. The germline CDR1 and CDR2 sequences are GTSNPN and SVGIG (reference sequence). CDR3 coding DNA: TGTGCCTGGAGCCGGGCTCGGACGAACTATGGCTACACCTTC. This gives the protein CAWSRARTNYGYTF.

The chain links TRBV9 to TRBJ2-3; D is unclear. This CDR3 region has 16 residues. Germline values: CDR1 SGDLS, CDR2 YYNGEE. The V and J ends lost 4 bases and 0 bases respectively, with 15 bases between them. CDR3 protein: CASSSTWGTSTDTQYF. Here the CDR3 DNA reads TGTGCCAGCAGCTCGACCTGGGGAACTAGCACAGATACGCAGTATTTT. Complete variable domain (other parts from reference TRBV9 and TRBJ2-3): DSGVTQTPKHLITATGQRVTLRCSPRSGDLSVYWYQQSLDQGLQFLIQYYNGEERAKGNILERFSAQQFPDLHSELNLSSLELGDSALYFCASSSTWGTSTDTQYFGPGTRLTVL.

This sequence joins TRBV6-5 and TRBJ2-3, with TRBD1 identical over 10 bases. The CDR3 spans 13 residues. Germline CDR1 is MNHEY and CDR2 is SVGAGI. Trimming removed 9 bases from V and 1 base from J; junction bases left unmatched: 1. DNA of the CDR3: TGTGCCAGGACAGGGGGCGGCACAGATACGCAGTATTTT. It is translated as CARTGGGTDTQYF.

The chain recombines TRBV9 with TRBJ2-1; 10 nucleotides align to TRBD1. CDR1 and CDR2 (germline): SGDLS, YYNGEE. The length of the CDR3 is 16 residues. V shed 3 bases and J 8 bases; nucleotides not matched to a gene: 11. The CDR3 sequence is CASSATGTGAVDEQFF. CDR3 coding DNA: TGTGCCAGCAGCGCAACCGGGACAGGGGCGGTTGATGAGCAGTTCTTC.

This clone appeared once. The DNA of the CDR3 is TGTGCCAGCGCTCCCGGTTTGGCTGAAGCTTTCTTT. Amino acid sequence: CASAPGLAEAFF. This rearrangement joins TRBV6-5 to TRBJ1-1; D unclear. The germline CDR1 and CDR2 sequences are MNHEY and SVGAGI. The CDR3 sequence is 12 residues long. Trimming removed 8 bases from V and 6 bases from J, with 13 bases in between.

The chain employs TRBV10-3 and TRBJ1-4, with 7 bases identical to TRBD1. The CDR3 contains 14 residues. CDR1 and CDR2 from the germline V gene are ENHRY and SYGVKD. J was trimmed by 5 bases and V by 6 bases; bases with no gene match: 6. The CDR3 protein is CAIRSGTENEKLFF. Written as DNA, the CDR3 is TGTGCCATCAGGTCGGGGACAGAGAATGAAAAACTGTTTTTT.

This clone was recorded only once. V and J are TRBV6-5 and TRBJ1-5, with D perhaps TRBD1 (5 bases). CDR1 is MNHEY, CDR2 SVGAGI, per germline. This CDR3 contains 14 residues. V was shortened by 2 bases and J by 1 base, with 6 bases between the two germline ends. DNA of the CDR3: TGTGCCAGCAGTTACGACAGAAGCAATCAGCCCCAGCATTTT. This codes for CASSYDRSNQPQHF.